This T cell receptor (beta chain) was sequenced during a study of technical replicates of blood from a few donors (dated by TCRdb to about 2017). Library method: the immunoSEQ multiplex PCR assay. What TCRdb holds here is the immuneACCESS table cut down to in-frame rearrangements. Part of the clones is not present; checked against another copy, under half of the missing clones reflect an unresolved V gene, and the others are unexplained. The sample table contains under 90,000 clones; only one count was recorded for just under 95% of them. Of the sample, approximately 0.25% is held by the ten largest clones. This clone was observed a few times. Its recognized antigen is unknown. No base qualities exist here, and no much larger clone lies one base off it. CDR1 and CDR2 were assigned from the germline V gene as MDHEN and SYDVKM. Trimming takes 3 bases from V and 2 bases from J, and the germline ends sit 26 bases apart. Spanning cysteine to phenylalanine, the CDR3 consists of 19 amino acids. Only the CDR3 part of the read is kept: 57 bases, read in frame from the first base.

The chain joins TRBV28 to TRBJ2-7; the D region possibly corresponds to TRBD2 (6 bases align). The clonotype was recovered from a human donor in good health. The sample was T cells isolated from PBMCs. The CDR3 reads as follows: CASSFPTSGFRPPTYEQYF. The DNA sequence is given as TGTGCCAGCAGTTTCCCTACCAGCGGGTTTAGACCCCCAACCTACGAGCAGTACTTC.